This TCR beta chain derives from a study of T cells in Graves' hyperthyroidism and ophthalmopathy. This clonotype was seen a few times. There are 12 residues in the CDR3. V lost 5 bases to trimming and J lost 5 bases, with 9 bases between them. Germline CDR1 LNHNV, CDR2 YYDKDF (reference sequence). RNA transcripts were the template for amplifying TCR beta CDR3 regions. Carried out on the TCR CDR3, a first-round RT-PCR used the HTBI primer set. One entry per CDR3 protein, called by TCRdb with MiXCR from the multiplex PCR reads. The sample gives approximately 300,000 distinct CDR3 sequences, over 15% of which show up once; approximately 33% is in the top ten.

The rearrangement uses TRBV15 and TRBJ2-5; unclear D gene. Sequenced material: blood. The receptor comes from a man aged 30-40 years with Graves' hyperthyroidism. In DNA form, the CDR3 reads TGTGCCACCAGCGCCACTGAGGAGACCCAGTACTTC. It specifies CATSATEETQYF.